A selection of T cell receptor beta chains follows, all from one sample in a study of blood T cell repertoires in COVID-19. The method was immunoSEQ multiplex PCR; TCRdb's version includes in-frame clones alone and lacks a portion of them. The sample yields a few hundred thousand clones, about 90% seen once. Sequenced sample: PBMCs or T cells enriched from blood (not recorded which). Every receptor here comes from a woman between 18 and 29 years old with acute COVID-19. The CDR3 runs from the conserved cysteine through the conserved F or W. D genes are given only for firm matches. Clone size appears in some rows only: once, few, many, or a class for an expanded clone.

size	V	J	D	CDR3	DNA
-	TRBV28	TRBJ1-5	-	CASRPLNQGLSNQPQHF	TGTGCCAGCAGACCCCTTAACCAGGGGTTGAGCAATCAGCCCCAGCATTTT
-	TRBV27	TRBJ2-1	TRBD2	CASSPLGSGGYNEQFF	TGTGCCAGCAGTCCCCTAGGAAGCGGGGGATACAATGAGCAGTTCTTC
-	TRBV2	TRBJ1-5	TRBD1	CASSLTGDSNQPQHF	TGTGCCAGCAGTTTGACAGGGGATAGCAATCAGCCCCAGCATTTT
-	TRBV7-9	TRBJ2-7	TRBD1	CASSPPRWDRGRWYEQYF	TGTGCCAGCAGCCCCCCGAGGTGGGACAGGGGGAGGTGGTACGAGCAGTACTTC
once	TRBV19	TRBJ2-3	-	CASSPSGTVRDTQYF	TGTGCCAGTAGTCCCTCGGGAACCGTGAGAGATACGCAGTATTTT
-	TRBV28	TRBJ2-3	TRBD2	CASGWDRTSFTDTQYF	TGTGCCAGCGGGTGGGACCGGACTAGTTTCACAGATACGCAGTATTTT
-	TRBV10-3	TRBJ1-3	TRBD1	CASGQGGDGTIYF	TGTGCCTCCGGACAGGGTGGAGACGGCACCATATATTTT
once	TRBV30	TRBJ1-2	TRBD1	CAGDRVYGYTF	TGTGCCGGGGACAGGGTCTATGGCTACACCTTC
-	TRBV11-3	TRBJ1-1	-	CASSLGHPRTEAFF	TGTGCCAGCAGCCTTGGACACCCAAGGACTGAAGCTTTCTTT
-	TRBV5-1	TRBJ2-2	TRBD2	CASSLGRERTGELFF	TGCGCCAGCAGCTTAGGGAGGGAGCGCACCGGGGAGCTGTTTTTT
-	TRBV18	TRBJ1-1	TRBD1	CASSPGTGWIPDPEAFF	TGTGCCAGCTCACCCGGGACAGGGTGGATCCCGGACCCTGAAGCTTTCTTT
-	TRBV7-9	TRBJ1-1	-	CASSLQGQGNTEAFF	TGTGCCAGCAGCTTACAAGGTCAGGGGAACACTGAAGCTTTCTTT
-	TRBV18	TRBJ1-1	TRBD1	CASSPRQGQGSTEAFF	TGTGCCAGCTCACCCCGACAGGGTCAGGGGAGCACTGAAGCTTTCTTT
-	TRBV4-2	TRBJ1-1	TRBD1	CASSQRLPTGMTTEAFF	TGTGCCAGCAGCCAACGCTTGCCGACAGGGATGACCACTGAAGCTTTCTTT
-	TRBV19	TRBJ1-2	-	CASSSIGQSSYTF	TGTGCCAGTAGCTCAATCGGACAGTCCTCCTACACCTTC
once	TRBV11-2	TRBJ2-1	-	CASNIDPGTLIDNEQFF	TGTGCCAGCAACATCGACCCCGGGACTCTTATTGACAATGAGCAGTTCTTC
few	TRBV28	TRBJ1-6	TRBD1	CASRLGQGINSPLHF	TGTGCCAGCAGGCTGGGACAGGGGATTAATTCACCCCTCCACTTT